This is a list of T cell receptor beta chains from one sample in a study of T cells in Graves' hyperthyroidism and ophthalmopathy. TCRdb analysed the multiplex PCR reads with MiXCR anew, one entry per CDR3 protein. The table lists 250,000 to 300,000 distinct CDR3 sequences, roughly 15% of them singletons. Sequenced sample: blood. These receptors were obtained from a middle-aged woman with Graves' hyperthyroidism. CDR3s include the opening cysteine and the closing phenylalanine or tryptophan. The D gene is left open where the match is weak. Only some rows state a clone size, as once, few, many or a class for expanded clones.

-,-,TRBV20-1,TRBJ2-7,TGCAGTGCTGCGGCCCGGGACGGGGCATCCTACGAGCAGTACTTC,CSAAARDGASYEQYF
many,TRBD2,TRBV24-1,TRBJ2-5,TGTGCCACCGGGGGACTAGTCCACGAGACCCAGTACTTC,CATGGLVHETQYF
few,TRBD2,TRBV19,TRBJ2-3,TGTGCCAGTAGTAAGGGACTAGCGGGAGATACGCAGTATTTT,CASSKGLAGDTQYF
-,-,TRBV2,TRBJ1-1,TGTGCCAGCAGTGAAGAGATACGGAACACTGAAGCTTTCTTT,CASSEEIRNTEAFF
-,TRBD1,TRBV11-2,TRBJ2-3,TGTGCCAGCACCATTGACAGGGAAGATACGCAGTATTTT,CASTIDREDTQYF
many,-,TRBV7-2,TRBJ1-2,TGTGCCAGCAGCTTAGACCGCTGGTATGGCTACACCTTC,CASSLDRWYGYTF
many,-,TRBV3-1,TRBJ1-5,TGTGCCAGCAGCCAAGGGAGTGGGACAAAACAGCCCCAGCATTTT,CASSQGSGTKQPQHF
many,-,TRBV28,TRBJ2-2,TGTGCCAGCAGTTCGGAGGGCCACACCGGGGAGCTGTTTTTT,CASSSEGHTGELFF
few,TRBD2,TRBV6-1,TRBJ2-3,TGTGCCAGCAGTGAACCGGGGGGAGCAGATACGCAGTATTTT,CASSEPGGADTQYF
many,-,TRBV6-1,TRBJ2-7,TGTGCCAGCAGTCCCGGGACTTTCTACGAGCAGTACTTC,CASSPGTFYEQYF
-,-,TRBV25-1,TRBJ2-1,TGTGCCAGCAGTGTGGCCCATGAGCAGTTCTTC,CASSVAHEQFF
many,-,TRBV27,TRBJ1-2,TGTGCCAGCAGCCTAGGGGCTCAGGGTGGCTACACCTTC,CASSLGAQGGYTF
many,TRBD1,TRBV5-5,TRBJ1-5,TGTGCCAGCAGCTTGGAGGGACAGGGCAATCAGCCCCAGCATTTT,CASSLEGQGNQPQHF
-,-,TRBV27,TRBJ2-7,TGTGCCAGCATCGGGGGATCCTACGAGCAGTACTTC,CASIGGSYEQYF
few,TRBD2,TRBV3-1,TRBJ2-5,TGTGCCAGCAGCGATCCGGGACTACAGACCCAGTACTTC,CASSDPGLQTQYF
many,TRBD1,TRBV28,TRBJ2-5,TGTGCCAGCAACCAGGGGGACCTTAGCGTAGGGGACTTC,CASNQGDLSVGDF
many,-,TRBV11-3,TRBJ1-3,TGTGCCAGCAGCTTATGGGGTTCAGGAAACACCATATATTTT,CASSLWGSGNTIYF
many,TRBD1,TRBV19,TRBJ1-1,TGTGCCAGTAGTAGCTCTCTTCCGGGACAGGGGGCCCCGGGGAGGCGTGAAGCTTTCTTT,CASSSSLPGQGAPGRREAFF
many,-,TRBV27,TRBJ2-7,TGTGCCAGCGCCTACCGACAGGCTCCCTACGAGCAGTACTTC,CASAYRQAPYEQYF
-,TRBD1,TRBV5-8,TRBJ1-2,TGTGCCAGCAGCTCAGGACAGGCCTATGGCTACACCTTC,CASSSGQAYGYTF
many,TRBD1,TRBV6-1,TRBJ1-2,TGTGCCAGCAGGGAGACAGGGGGCGGTGGCTACACCTTC,CASRETGGGGYTF
many,TRBD2,TRBV28,TRBJ2-4,TGTGCCAGCAGTCTTCTAGCGGAGAAAAACATTCAGTACTTC,CASSLLAEKNIQYF
many,TRBD2,TRBV12-5,TRBJ2-1,TGTGCTAGTGGCTGGACGGGCTTCATAGCGGGGGCGTACAATGAGCAGTTCTTC,CASGWTGFIAGAYNEQFF
many,-,TRBV27,TRBJ2-1,TGTGCCAGCAGTTTAATTGGTTTACACAATGAGCAGTTCTTC,CASSLIGLHNEQFF
many,-,TRBV3-1,TRBJ2-5,TGTGCCAGCAGCCCAAGGATGGGCTTTCAAGAGACCCAGTACTTC,CASSPRMGFQETQYF
many,-,TRBV19,TRBJ1-1,TGTGCCAGTAGTAAGGGGTCGAACACTGAAGCTTTCTTT,CASSKGSNTEAFF
-,-,TRBV14,TRBJ1-3,TGTGCCAGCAGCCAAGGAAATCCTGGAAACACCATATATTTT,CASSQGNPGNTIYF
many,-,TRBV19,TRBJ2-7,TGTGCCAGTAGTAGGGGGCCCAGCTCCTACGAGCAGTACTTC,CASSRGPSSYEQYF
many,TRBD1,TRBV28,TRBJ2-7,TGTGCCAGCATGGACAGGTTCTACGAGCAGTACTTC,CASMDRFYEQYF
-,TRBD1,TRBV18,TRBJ1-1,TGTGCCAGCTCACCGCAGGGGGCTTCGAGGCTGGGCACTGAAGCTTTCTTT,CASSPQGASRLGTEAFF
-,TRBD2,TRBV11-2,TRBJ2-1,TGTGCCAGCAGCTTACTAGCGGGAGGTAGGAGTGAGCAGTTCTTC,CASSLLAGGRSEQFF
many,TRBD1,TRBV2,TRBJ2-5,TGTGCCAGCAGAGGGACAGGGGTGAGCCAAGAGACCCAGTACTTC,CASRGTGVSQETQYF
-,TRBD1,TRBV19,TRBJ1-1,TGTGCCACCAGCAAAGAACCAGGGGGCAGGTACACTGAAGCTTTCTTT,CATSKEPGGRYTEAFF
many,-,TRBV28,TRBJ1-2,TGTGCCAGCAGCCATTCGGGCAGGAAGGGGATTAACTATGGCTACACCTTC,CASSHSGRKGINYGYTF
few,TRBD2,TRBV19,TRBJ2-1,TGTGCCAGTAGCCTGGGACTAGAGAATGAGCAGTTCTTC,CASSLGLENEQFF
-,TRBD1,TRBV14,TRBJ1-1,TGTGCCAGCAACCTCGACAGGGACACTGAAGCTTTCTTT,CASNLDRDTEAFF
-,TRBD2,TRBV11-1,TRBJ2-7,TGTGCCAGCAGGTGGACTAGCGGGCCCTCCTACGAGCAGTACTTC,CASRWTSGPSYEQYF